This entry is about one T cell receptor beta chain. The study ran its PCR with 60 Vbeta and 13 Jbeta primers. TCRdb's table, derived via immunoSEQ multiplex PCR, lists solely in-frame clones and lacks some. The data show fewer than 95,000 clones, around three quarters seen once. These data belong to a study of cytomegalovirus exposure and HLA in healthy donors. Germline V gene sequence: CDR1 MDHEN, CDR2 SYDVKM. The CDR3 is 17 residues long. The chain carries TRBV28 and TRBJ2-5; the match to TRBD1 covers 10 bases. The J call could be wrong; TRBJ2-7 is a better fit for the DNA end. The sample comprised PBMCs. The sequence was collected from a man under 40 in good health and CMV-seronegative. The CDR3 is CASSGPPGQGYTYEQYF. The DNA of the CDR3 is TGTGCCAGCAGTGGCCCCCCGGGACAGGGGTATACCTACGAGCAGTACTTC.